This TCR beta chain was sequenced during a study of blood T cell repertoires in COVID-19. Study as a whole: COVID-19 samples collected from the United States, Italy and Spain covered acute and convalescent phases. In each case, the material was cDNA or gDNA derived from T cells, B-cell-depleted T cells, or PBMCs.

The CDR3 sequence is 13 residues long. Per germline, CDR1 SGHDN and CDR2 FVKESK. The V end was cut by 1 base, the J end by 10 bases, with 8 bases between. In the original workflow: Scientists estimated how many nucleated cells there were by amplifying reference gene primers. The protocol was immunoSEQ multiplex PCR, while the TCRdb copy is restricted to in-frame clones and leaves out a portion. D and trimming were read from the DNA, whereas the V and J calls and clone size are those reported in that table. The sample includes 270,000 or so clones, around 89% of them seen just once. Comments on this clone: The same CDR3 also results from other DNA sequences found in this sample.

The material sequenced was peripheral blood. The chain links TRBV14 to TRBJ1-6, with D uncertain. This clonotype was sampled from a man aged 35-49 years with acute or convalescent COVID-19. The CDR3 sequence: CASSQVGGSPLHF. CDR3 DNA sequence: TGTGCCAGCAGCCAAGTTGGCGGGTCACCCCTCCACTTT.